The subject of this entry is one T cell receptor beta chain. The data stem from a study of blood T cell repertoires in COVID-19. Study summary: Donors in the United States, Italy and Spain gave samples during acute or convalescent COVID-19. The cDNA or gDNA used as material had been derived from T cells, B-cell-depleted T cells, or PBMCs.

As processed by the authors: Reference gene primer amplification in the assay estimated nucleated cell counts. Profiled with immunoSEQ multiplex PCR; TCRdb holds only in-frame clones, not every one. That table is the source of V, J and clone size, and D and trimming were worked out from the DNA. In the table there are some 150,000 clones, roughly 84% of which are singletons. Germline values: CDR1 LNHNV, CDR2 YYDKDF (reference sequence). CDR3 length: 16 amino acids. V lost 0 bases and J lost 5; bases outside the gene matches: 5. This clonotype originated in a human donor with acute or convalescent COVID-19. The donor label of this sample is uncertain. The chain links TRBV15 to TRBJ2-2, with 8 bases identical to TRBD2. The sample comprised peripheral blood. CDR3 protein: CATSRDVAGSTGELFF. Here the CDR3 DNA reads TGTGCCACCAGCAGAGACGTAGCGGGAAGTACCGGGGAGCTGTTTTTT.